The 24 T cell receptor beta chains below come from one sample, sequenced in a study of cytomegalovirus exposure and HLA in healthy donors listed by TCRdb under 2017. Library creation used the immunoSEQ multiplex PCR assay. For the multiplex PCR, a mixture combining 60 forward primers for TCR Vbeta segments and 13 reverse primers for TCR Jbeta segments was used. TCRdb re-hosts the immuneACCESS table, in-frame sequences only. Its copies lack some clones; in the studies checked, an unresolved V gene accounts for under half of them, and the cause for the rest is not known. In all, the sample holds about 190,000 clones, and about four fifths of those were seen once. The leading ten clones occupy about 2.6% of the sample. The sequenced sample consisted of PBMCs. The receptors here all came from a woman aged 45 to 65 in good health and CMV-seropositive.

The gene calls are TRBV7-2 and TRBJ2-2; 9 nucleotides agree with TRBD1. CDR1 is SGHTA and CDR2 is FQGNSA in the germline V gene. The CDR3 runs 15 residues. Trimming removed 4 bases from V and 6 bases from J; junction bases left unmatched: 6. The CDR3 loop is CASSYGTGRAGELFF. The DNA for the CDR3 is TGTGCCAGCAGCTACGGGACAGGGCGGGCCGGGGAGCTGTTTTTT.

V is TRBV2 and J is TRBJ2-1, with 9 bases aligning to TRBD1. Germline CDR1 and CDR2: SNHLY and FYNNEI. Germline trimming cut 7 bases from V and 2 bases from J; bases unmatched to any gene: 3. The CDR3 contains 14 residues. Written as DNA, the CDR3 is TGTGCCAGCAAGGGGACAGGGCCCTACAATGAGCAGTTCTTC. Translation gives CASKGTGPYNEQFF.

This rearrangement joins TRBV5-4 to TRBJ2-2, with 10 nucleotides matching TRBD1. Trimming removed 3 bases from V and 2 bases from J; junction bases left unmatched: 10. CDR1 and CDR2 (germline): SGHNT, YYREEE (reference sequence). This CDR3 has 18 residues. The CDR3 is CASSSKFGTGDNTGELFF. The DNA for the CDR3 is TGTGCCAGCAGCTCGAAGTTCGGGACAGGGGACAACACCGGGGAGCTGTTTTTT.

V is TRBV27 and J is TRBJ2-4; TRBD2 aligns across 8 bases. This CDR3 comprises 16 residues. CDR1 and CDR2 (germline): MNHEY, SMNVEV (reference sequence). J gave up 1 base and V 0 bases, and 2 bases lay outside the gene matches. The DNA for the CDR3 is TGTGCCAGCAGTTTATCTAGCGGGGCCGCCAAAAACATTCAGTACTTC. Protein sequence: CASSLSSGAAKNIQYF.

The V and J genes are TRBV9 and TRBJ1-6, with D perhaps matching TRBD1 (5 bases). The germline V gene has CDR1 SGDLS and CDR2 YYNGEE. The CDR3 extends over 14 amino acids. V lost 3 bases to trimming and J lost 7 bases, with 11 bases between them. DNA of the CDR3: TGTGCCAGCAGCGCGGGACGGGGGAATTCACCCCTCCACTTT. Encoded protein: CASSAGRGNSPLHF.

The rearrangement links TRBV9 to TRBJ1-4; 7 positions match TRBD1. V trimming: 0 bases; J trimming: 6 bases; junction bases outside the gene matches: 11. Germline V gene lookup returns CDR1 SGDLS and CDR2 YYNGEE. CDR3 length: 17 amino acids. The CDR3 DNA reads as TGTGCCAGCAGCGTAGGAAGTCAGGGGGGACTGGATGAAAAACTGTTTTTT. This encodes CASSVGSQGGLDEKLFF.

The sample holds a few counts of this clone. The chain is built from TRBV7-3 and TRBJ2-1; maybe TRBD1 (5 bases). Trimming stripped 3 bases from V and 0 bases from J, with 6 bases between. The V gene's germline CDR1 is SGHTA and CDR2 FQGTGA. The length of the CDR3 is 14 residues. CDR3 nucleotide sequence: TGTGCCAGCAGCTTTCAGGGCTCCTACAATGAGCAGTTCTTC. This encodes CASSFQGSYNEQFF.

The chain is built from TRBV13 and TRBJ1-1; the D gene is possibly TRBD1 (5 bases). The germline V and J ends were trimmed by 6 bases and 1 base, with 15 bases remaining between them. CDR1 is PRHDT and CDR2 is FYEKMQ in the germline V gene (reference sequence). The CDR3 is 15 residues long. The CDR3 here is CASRPGGPGNTEAFF. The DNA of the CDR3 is TGTGCCAGCAGGCCGGGGGGTCCAGGGAACACTGAAGCTTTCTTT.

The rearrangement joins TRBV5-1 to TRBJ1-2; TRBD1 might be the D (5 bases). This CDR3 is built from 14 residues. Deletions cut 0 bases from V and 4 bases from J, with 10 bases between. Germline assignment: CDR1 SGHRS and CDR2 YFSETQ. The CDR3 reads CASSLGDSIYGYTF. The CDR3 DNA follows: TGCGCCAGCAGCTTGGGGGACTCCATCTATGGCTACACCTTC.

The CDR3 spells CASSLQGQPQHF. The CDR3, as DNA: TGTGCCAGCAGCTTGCAGGGTCAGCCCCAGCATTTT. This chain connects TRBV5-6 to TRBJ1-5; maybe TRBD1 (5 bases). This CDR3 is built from 12 residues. Germline V gene sequence: CDR1 SGHDT, CDR2 YYEEEE. V was cut by 1 base and J by 6 bases, with 5 bases left in between.

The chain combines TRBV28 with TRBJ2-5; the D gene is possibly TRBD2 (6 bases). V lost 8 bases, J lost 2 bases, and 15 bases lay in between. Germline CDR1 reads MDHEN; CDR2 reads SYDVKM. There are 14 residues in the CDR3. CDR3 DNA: TGTGCCAGCCAGGGAGGTCCCATACAAGAGACCCAGTACTTC. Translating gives CASQGGPIQETQYF.

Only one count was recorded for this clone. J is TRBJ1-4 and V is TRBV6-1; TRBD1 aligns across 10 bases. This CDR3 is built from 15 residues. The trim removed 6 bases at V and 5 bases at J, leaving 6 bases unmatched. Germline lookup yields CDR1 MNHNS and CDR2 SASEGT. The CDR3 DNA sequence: TGTGCCAGCAGGCGGACAGGGGGAGAAAATGAAAAACTGTTTTTT. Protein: CASRRTGGENEKLFF.

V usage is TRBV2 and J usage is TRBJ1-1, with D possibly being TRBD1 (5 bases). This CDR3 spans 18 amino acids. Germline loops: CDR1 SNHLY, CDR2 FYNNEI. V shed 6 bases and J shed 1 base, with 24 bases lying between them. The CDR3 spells CASSLGRGLGKGNTEAFF. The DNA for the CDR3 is TGTGCCAGCAGCTTAGGAAGGGGCTTAGGCAAGGGGAACACTGAAGCTTTCTTT.

The CDR3, as DNA: TGTGCCAGCAGCTTGGACAGGGAAGAGACCCAGTACTTC. This translates into CASSLDREETQYF. The V call is TRBV5-4, the J call TRBJ2-5; D is possibly TRBD1 (6 bases). Trimming took 0 bases from V and 3 from J, leaving 6 bases between them. The germline CDR1 and CDR2 sequences are SGHNT and YYREEE (reference sequence). This CDR3 contains 13 residues.

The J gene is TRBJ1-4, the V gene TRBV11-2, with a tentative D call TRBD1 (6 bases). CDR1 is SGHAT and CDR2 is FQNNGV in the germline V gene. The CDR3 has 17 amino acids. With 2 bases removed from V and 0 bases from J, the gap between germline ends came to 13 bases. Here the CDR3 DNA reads TGTGCCAGCAGCTTAACCGGACAGTCTGCAACTAATGAAAAACTGTTTTTT. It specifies CASSLTGQSATNEKLFF.

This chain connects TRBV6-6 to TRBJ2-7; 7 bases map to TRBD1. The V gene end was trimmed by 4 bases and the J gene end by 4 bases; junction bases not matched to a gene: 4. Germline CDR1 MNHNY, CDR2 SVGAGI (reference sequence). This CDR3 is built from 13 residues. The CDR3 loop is CASSSGQVYEQYF. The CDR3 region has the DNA TGTGCCAGCAGTTCCGGACAGGTGTACGAGCAGTACTTC.

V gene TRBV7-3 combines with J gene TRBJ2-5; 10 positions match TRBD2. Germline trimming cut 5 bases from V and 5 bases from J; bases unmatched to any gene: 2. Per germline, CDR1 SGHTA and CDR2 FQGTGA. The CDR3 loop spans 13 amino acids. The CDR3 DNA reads TGTGCCAGCAGCCAGCGGGGGGGGGAGACCCAGTACTTC. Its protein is CASSQRGGETQYF.

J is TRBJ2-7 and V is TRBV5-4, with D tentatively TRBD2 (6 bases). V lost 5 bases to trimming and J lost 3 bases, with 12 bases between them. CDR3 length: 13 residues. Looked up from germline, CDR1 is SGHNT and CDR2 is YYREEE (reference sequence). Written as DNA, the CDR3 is TGTGCCAGCAGTCGGGACGGGGGCTACGAGCAGTACTTC. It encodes CASSRDGGYEQYF.

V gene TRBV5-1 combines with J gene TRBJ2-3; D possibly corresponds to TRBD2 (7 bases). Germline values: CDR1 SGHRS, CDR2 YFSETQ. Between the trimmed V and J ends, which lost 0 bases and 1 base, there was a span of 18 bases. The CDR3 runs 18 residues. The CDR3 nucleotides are TGCGCCAGCAGCTTGGACCCTGGGGGCGGGGGACGCACAGATACGCAGTATTTT. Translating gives CASSLDPGGGGRTDTQYF.

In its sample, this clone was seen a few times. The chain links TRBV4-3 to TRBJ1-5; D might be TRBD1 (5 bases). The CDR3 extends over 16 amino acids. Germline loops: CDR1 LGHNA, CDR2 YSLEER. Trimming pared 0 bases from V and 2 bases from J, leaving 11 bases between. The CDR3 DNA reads TGCGCCAGCAGCCAAGATCGGGGGGAAGGCAATCAGCCCCAGCATTTT. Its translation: CASSQDRGEGNQPQHF.

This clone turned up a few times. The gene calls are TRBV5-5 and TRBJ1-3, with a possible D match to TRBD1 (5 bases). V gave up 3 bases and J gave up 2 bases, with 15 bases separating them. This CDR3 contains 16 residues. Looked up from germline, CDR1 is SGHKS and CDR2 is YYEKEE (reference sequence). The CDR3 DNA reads TGTGCCAGCAGCTCCTTAGGACGGACAACTGGAAACACCATATATTTT. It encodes CASSSLGRTTGNTIYF.

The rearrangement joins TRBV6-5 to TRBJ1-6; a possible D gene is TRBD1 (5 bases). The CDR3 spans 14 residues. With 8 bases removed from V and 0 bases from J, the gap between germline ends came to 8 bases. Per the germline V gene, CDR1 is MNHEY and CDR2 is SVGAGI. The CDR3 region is CASQGTSYNSPLHF. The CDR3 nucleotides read TGTGCCAGCCAGGGAACCTCCTATAATTCACCCCTCCACTTT.

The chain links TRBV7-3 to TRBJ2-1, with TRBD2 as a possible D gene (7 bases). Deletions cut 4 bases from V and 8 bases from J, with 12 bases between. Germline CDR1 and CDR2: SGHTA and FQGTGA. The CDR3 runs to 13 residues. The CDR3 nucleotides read TGTGCCAGCAGCTCGGGGGGCCAGGATGAGCAGTTCTTC. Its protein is CASSSGGQDEQFF.

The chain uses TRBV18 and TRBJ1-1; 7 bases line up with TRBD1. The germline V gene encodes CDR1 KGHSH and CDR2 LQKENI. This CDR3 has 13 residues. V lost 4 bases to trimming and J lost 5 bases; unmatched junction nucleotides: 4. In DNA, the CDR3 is TGTGCCAGCTCACAGGGGGCAGATACTGAAGCTTTCTTT. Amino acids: CASSQGADTEAFF.